This is a list of T cell receptor beta chains from one sample in a study of blood T cell repertoires in COVID-19. Libraries were prepared by immunoSEQ multiplex PCR; TCRdb keeps only in-frame clonotypes and omits some of them. The repertoire holds around 58,000 clones, over 80% seen once, with approximately 5.3% in the top ten. The specimen was peripheral blood. The receptors were sampled from a human donor in a cohort sampled during active COVID-19. CDR3s include the opening cysteine and the closing phenylalanine or tryptophan. The D gene is left open where the match is weak. The size entry is marked missing in some rows and otherwise reads once, few, many or a size class.

cdr3_aa cdr3_nt clone_size v_call d_call j_call
CASSTTRGSEQYF TGTGCCAGCTCAACTACCCGGGGTAGCGAGCAGTACTTC . TRBV25-1 . TRBJ2-7
CASSPRGGWGMNTEAFF TGTGCCAGCTCACCACGAGGGGGCTGGGGGATGAACACTGAAGCTTTCTTT . TRBV18 TRBD1 TRBJ1-1
CASSRQGFTEAFF TGTGCCAGCAGTCGACAGGGGTTCACTGAAGCTTTCTTT . TRBV6-5 TRBD1 TRBJ1-1
CAWSGDRVNQPQHF TGTGCCTGGAGTGGCGACAGGGTCAATCAGCCCCAGCATTTT . TRBV30 TRBD1 TRBJ1-5
CASSFSGNTIYF TGTGCCAGCAGTTTCAGTGGAAACACCATATATTTT . TRBV12-3/TRBV12-4 . TRBJ1-3
CAWSPGQGVNTF TGTGCCTGGAGTCCGGGACAGGGAGTTAACACCTTC . TRBV30 TRBD1 TRBJ1-2
CASITTGDGYTF TGTGCCAGTATAACGACAGGGGACGGCTACACCTTC few TRBV28 TRBD1 TRBJ1-2
CASSPGTGGPQHF TGTGCCAGCAGTCCGGGGACAGGGGGTCCCCAGCATTTT . TRBV14 TRBD1 TRBJ1-5
CASSRDTNSPLHF TGCGCCAGCAGCCGGGACACTAATTCACCCCTCCACTTT . TRBV5-1 . TRBJ1-6
CASSIGRIQETQYF TGTGCCAGTAGTATAGGGCGGATCCAAGAGACCCAGTACTTC . TRBV19 . TRBJ2-5
CASSLWGSGGRTDTQYF TGTGCCAGCAGCTTATGGGGTAGCGGGGGTCGCACAGATACGCAGTATTTT . TRBV13 TRBD2 TRBJ2-3
CASSPGLRSYEQYF TGTGCCAGCAGCCCGGGACTGCGTTCCTACGAGCAGTACTTC few TRBV7-2 . TRBJ2-7
CASSSRGGRSNEQFF TGCGCCAGCAGTTCTAGGGGGGGACGTTCCAATGAGCAGTTCTTC once TRBV4-3 . TRBJ2-1
CASSIGSRNQPQHF TGTGCCAGCAGCATCGGGAGTCGAAATCAGCCCCAGCATTTT . TRBV28 . TRBJ1-5
CASSTAGTADYGYTF TGTGCCAGTAGTACCGCCGGGACAGCTGACTATGGCTACACCTTC . TRBV19 TRBD1 TRBJ1-2
CASTSRGSNQPQHF TGTGCCAGCACCTCAAGGGGTAGCAATCAGCCCCAGCATTTT . TRBV6-5 . TRBJ1-5
CASTGQGLNTEAFF TGTGCCAGCACCGGGCAGGGTTTGAACACTGAAGCTTTCTTT . TRBV2 . TRBJ1-1
CASSSSGGPTDTQYF TGTGCCAGCAGTTCGTCGGGGGGGCCCACAGATACGCAGTATTTT few TRBV6-5 TRBD2 TRBJ2-3
CASSPDSDRARLIYGYTF TGTGCCAGCAGCCCCGACTCTGACAGGGCTCGGCTAATTTATGGCTACACCTTC . TRBV5-5 TRBD1 TRBJ1-2
CASSYLGGRETQYF TGTGCCAGCAGTTACCTGGGGGGAAGGGAGACCCAGTACTTC few TRBV6-2/TRBV6-3 . TRBJ2-5
CAISEGVSGTNTEAFF TGTGCCATCAGTGAGGGAGTTTCGGGAACGAACACTGAAGCTTTCTTT . TRBV10-3 . TRBJ1-1
CASRDLLQGFDAEAFF TGTGCCAGCAGAGATCTTCTACAGGGGTTTGACGCTGAAGCTTTCTTT . TRBV27 TRBD1 TRBJ1-1
CASSLSGTRWGGYTF TGTGCCAGCAGTTTAAGCGGGACAAGGTGGGGTGGCTACACCTTC . TRBV27 . TRBJ1-2
CASSADRVSPLHF TGTGCCAGCAGCGCGGACAGGGTGTCACCCCTCCACTTT . TRBV9 TRBD1 TRBJ1-6
CASLQGQTVKNIQYF TGTGCCAGCCTTCAGGGGCAAACCGTAAAAAACATTCAGTACTTC . TRBV2 . TRBJ2-4
CASSLEVSGGFTDTQYF TGCGCCAGCAGCTTGGAAGTATCCGGGGGGTTCACAGATACGCAGTATTTT few TRBV5-1 TRBD2 TRBJ2-3
CASSLERSPNEKLFF TGTGCCAGCAGCTTAGAAAGGAGTCCAAATGAAAAACTGTTTTTT . TRBV7-9 . TRBJ1-4
CASSLGQLSPYEQYF TGTGCCAGCAGCCTAGGACAGCTTTCCCCCTACGAGCAGTACTTC . TRBV6-5 . TRBJ2-7
CAASQGPRTDTQYF TGTGCCGCCTCACAGGGGCCCCGCACAGATACGCAGTATTTT . TRBV19 TRBD1 TRBJ2-3
CASTQGQGARRDTGELFF TGTGCCAGCACCCAGGGACAGGGGGCGAGGAGGGACACCGGGGAGCTGTTTTTT . TRBV7-2 TRBD1 TRBJ2-2
CASSLWGQGLSEAFF TGTGCCAGCAGTTTATGGGGACAGGGTTTGTCTGAAGCTTTCTTT once TRBV28 TRBD1 TRBJ1-1
CASSYSSRTEAFF TGTGCCAGCAGTTACTCTTCCCGCACTGAAGCTTTCTTT . TRBV6-5 . TRBJ1-1
CASKRIGTSFNEQFF TGTGCCAGCAAAAGGATCGGGACTAGTTTCAATGAGCAGTTCTTC . TRBV27 TRBD2 TRBJ2-1
CASSWGAGTSGQETQYF TGTGCCAGCAGCTGGGGGGCCGGGACTAGCGGTCAAGAGACCCAGTACTTC . TRBV7-2 TRBD2 TRBJ2-5
CASSFVGGSVGNEKLFF TGTGCCAGCAGTTTTGTGGGGGGATCCGTGGGTAATGAAAAACTGTTTTTT many TRBV28 . TRBJ1-4
CASSRRTGDNSPLHF TGTGCCAGCAGCCGTCGGACAGGGGATAATTCACCCCTCCACTTT . TRBV7-8 TRBD1 TRBJ1-6
CASRPDRGLGGYTF TGTGCCAGCAGGCCGGACAGGGGTTTAGGAGGCTACACCTTC . TRBV6-6 TRBD1 TRBJ1-2
CASSYSRTSGRTQYF TGTGCCAGCAGTTACTCCCGGACTAGCGGGAGGACGCAGTATTTT . TRBV6-7 TRBD2 TRBJ2-3
CASSSVAGGGAKNIQYF TGTGCCAGCAGCTCGGTAGCGGGGGGCGGGGCCAAAAACATTCAGTACTTC . TRBV7-2 TRBD2 TRBJ2-4
CASSAEMNTEAFF TGTGCCAGCAGTGCAGAAATGAACACTGAAGCTTTCTTT . TRBV2 . TRBJ1-1
CASSPIPLAGEYTDTQYF TGCGCCAGCAGCCCCATCCCTCTAGCGGGGGAGTACACAGATACGCAGTATTTT . TRBV4-3 TRBD2 TRBJ2-3
CSVEGKRGGPSYNEQFF TGCAGCGTTGAGGGGAAGCGGGGGGGCCCGTCCTACAATGAGCAGTTCTTC few TRBV29-1 TRBD2 TRBJ2-1
CASSLAGKNIQYF TGTGCCAGCAGCTTGGCCGGGAAAAACATTCAGTACTTC . TRBV5-6 . TRBJ2-4
CASSVDAGERTQYF TGTGCCAGCAGCGTAGATGCAGGGGAGAGGACCCAGTACTTC . TRBV9 . TRBJ2-5
CASSLWQTGTGELFF TGTGCCAGCAGTTTGTGGCAAACGGGCACCGGGGAGCTGTTTTTT . TRBV28 . TRBJ2-2
CASSPAPYRGRAGANVLTF TGTGCCAGCAGCCCCGCCCCATACAGGGGGAGGGCTGGGGCCAACGTCCTGACTTTC . TRBV7-2 . TRBJ2-6
CAWSVLGYRATEAFF TGTGCCTGGAGTGTACTCGGCTACAGGGCCACTGAAGCTTTCTTT . TRBV30 . TRBJ1-1
CASSAGTTYEQYF TGTGCCAGCAGCGCGGGGACGACGTACGAGCAGTACTTC . TRBV7-2 . TRBJ2-7
CASRIDREWETQYF TGCGCCAGCAGGATAGACAGGGAATGGGAGACCCAGTACTTC once TRBV5-1 TRBD1 TRBJ2-5
CASSIAGGAQFF TGTGCCAGTAGTATAGCGGGGGGAGCCCAGTTCTTC . TRBV19 TRBD2 TRBJ2-1
CASSYFGASNEAFF TGTGCCAGCAGCTACTTTGGTGCGTCCAATGAAGCTTTCTTT . TRBV6-2/TRBV6-3 . TRBJ1-1
CASQREGIAQETQYF TGTGCCAGCCAGCGGGAGGGGATTGCCCAAGAGACCCAGTACTTC . TRBV5-8 TRBD2 TRBJ2-5
CASSYGRRDYEQYF TGTGCCAGCAGTTACGGGCGGAGGGACTACGAGCAGTACTTC . TRBV6-5 . TRBJ2-7